The clone carrying this TCR beta chain was counted between two and nine times. These data originate in a study of blood T cell repertoires in COVID-19. Study in general: The origin of the acute and convalescent COVID-19 samples was the United States, Italy and Spain.

The authors' processing: It was from reference gene primer amplification that nucleated cell counts were estimated. Libraries were prepared by immunoSEQ multiplex PCR; TCRdb keeps only in-frame clonotypes and omits some of them. From that table come the V and J calls and clone size; the DNA was used to work out D and trimming. The table has about 210,000 clones, about 76% seen once. Germline V gene data show CDR1 as MNHNS and CDR2 as SASEGT. CDR3 length: 15 residues. The V gene lost 1 base and the J gene lost 0 bases, with 10 bases spanning the gap. V usage is TRBV6-1 and J usage is TRBJ2-7; D not resolved. This TCR derives from a woman between 50 and 59 years old with acute COVID-19. The sequencing input was PBMCs or T cells enriched from blood (not recorded which). The CDR3 DNA reads TGTGCCAGCAGTGAAGGAGACACAATCTCCTACGAGCAGTACTTC. Translating it yields CASSEGDTISYEQYF.